One sample yielded the 25 T cell receptor beta chains listed below, sequenced in a study of CD8 T cells in Susac syndrome (dated by TCRdb to about 2019). Libraries were built with the immunoSEQ multiplex PCR assay. RNA was extracted using the RNeasy kit, and about 0.5 to 1 ug of the RNA was reverse transcribed with random hexamers. TCRdb itself trimmed the public reads at Q25 with fastp, ran MiXCR and retained productive beta chains. Rows are combined by CDR3 protein, so each entry shows the most common genes and DNA. This sample gives roughly 250,000 distinct CDR3 sequences in total; 95% to 97% of them show up just once. Around 0.1% of the sample rests with the top ten. The sample was CD4+ T cells from PBMCs. Receptor source: a human donor with Susac syndrome.

The chain is built from TRBV29-1 and TRBJ2-1; D uncertain. The germline V and J ends were trimmed by 4 bases and 0 bases, with 10 bases remaining between them. CDR1 SQVTM and CDR2 ANQGSEA come from the germline V gene. The CDR3 is 14 amino acids. Written as DNA, the CDR3 is TGCAGCGTTGGGGATTTAATCTCCTACAATGAGCAGTTCTTC. Protein sequence: CSVGDLISYNEQFF.

The chain couples TRBV7-9 to TRBJ2-6; D may match TRBD1 or TRBD2 (5 bases each). V lost 5 bases, J lost 0 bases, and 17 bases lay in between. CDR3 length: 18 amino acids. Per the germline V gene, CDR1 is SEHNR and CDR2 is FQNEAQ (reference sequence). The CDR3 DNA reads as TGTGCCAGCAGCCCCGTTGGGGGTCTCAACTCTGGGGCCAACGTCCTGACTTTC. This gives the protein CASSPVGGLNSGANVLTF.

This sequence joins TRBV7-9 and TRBJ2-1; 12 bases agree with TRBD2. The CDR3 is 15 amino acids. Germline assignment: CDR1 SEHNR and CDR2 FQNEAQ (reference sequence). Trimming took 5 bases from V and 5 from J; bases not matched to a gene: 4. The CDR3 sequence: CASSKLAGGHNEQFF. The CDR3 nucleotides read TGTGCCAGCAGCAAACTAGCGGGAGGACACAATGAGCAGTTCTTC.

This sequence joins TRBV27 and TRBJ2-7; possible D gene TRBD2, 6 bases. Germline lookup yields CDR1 MNHEY and CDR2 SMNVEV (reference sequence). The CDR3 is 15 amino acids. V lost 5 bases, J lost 6 bases, and 20 bases lay in between. CDR3 DNA: TGTGCCAGCAGTGGATATAGCGGTACCCTCATCGAGCAGTACTTC. Protein sequence: CASSGYSGTLIEQYF.

The chain carries TRBV11-3 and TRBJ1-1, with 8 bases matching TRBD1. The germline gives CDR1 SGHNT, CDR2 YENEEA. V trimming: 5 bases; J trimming: 3 bases; junction bases outside the gene matches: 11. This CDR3 contains 16 residues. This chain's CDR3 is CASSEDHRGRDTEAFF. Here the CDR3 DNA reads TGTGCCAGCAGCGAAGATCACAGGGGGAGGGACACTGAAGCTTTCTTT.

V and J are TRBV5-4 and TRBJ2-5, with TRBD2 as a possible D gene (6 bases). The CDR3 extends over 13 amino acids. V was cut by 9 bases and J by 3 bases, with 15 bases left in between. The germline CDR1 and CDR2 sequences are SGHNT and YYREEE (reference sequence). DNA for the CDR3: TGTGCCATTGGGGCGGGAACTGAAGAGACCCAGTACTTC. Translating gives CAIGAGTEETQYF.

V gene TRBV3-1 combines with J gene TRBJ1-4, with 10 bases that match TRBD1. The germline V gene has CDR1 LGHDT and CDR2 YNNKEL (reference sequence). The CDR3 has 16 residues. V shed 2 bases and J 5 bases; nucleotides not matched to a gene: 5. CDR3 protein: CASSQSTGGANEKLFF. The CDR3 DNA sequence: TGTGCCAGCAGCCAATCGACAGGGGGCGCAAATGAAAAACTGTTTTTT. Complete variable domain (other parts from reference TRBV3-1 and TRBJ1-4): DTAVSQTPKYLVTQMGNDKSIKCEQNLGHDTMYWYKQDSKKFLKIMFSYNNKELIINETVPNRFSPKSPDKAHLNLHINSLELGDSAVYFCASSQSTGGANEKLFFGSGTQLSVL.

This clonotype was seen just once. This chain links TRBV30 with TRBJ2-1; TRBD2 agrees at 7 bases. Germline trimming cut 1 base from V and 9 bases from J; bases unmatched to any gene: 9. The CDR3 runs 14 residues. The germline gives CDR1 GTSNPN, CDR2 SVGIG (reference sequence). CDR3 sequence reads: CAWSALAADGEQFF. The DNA for the CDR3 is TGTGCCTGGAGTGCCCTAGCGGCCGACGGTGAGCAGTTCTTC.

The rearrangement joins TRBV6-2 or TRBV6-3 to TRBJ2-7, with D perhaps given as TRBD1 or TRBD2 (5 bases each). The germline CDR1 and CDR2 sequences are MNHEY and SVGEGT. This CDR3 is built from 15 residues. Trimming pared 3 bases from V and 2 bases from J, leaving 14 bases between. The CDR3 reads CASSYLAGSPYEQYF. The CDR3 bases are TGTGCCAGCAGTTATTTGGCAGGGAGTCCCTACGAGCAGTACTTC.

The rearrangement joins TRBV20-1 to TRBJ2-3, with TRBD2 matching over 8 bases. Germline V gene sequence: CDR1 DFQATT, CDR2 SNEGSKA (reference sequence). The CDR3 loop spans 14 amino acids. With 6 bases clipped from V and 6 bases from J, the junction kept 11 bases outside the gene matches. The CDR3 reads CSAPRGGGRDTQYF. The CDR3 DNA reads as TGCAGTGCCCCTCGCGGTGGCGGGAGGGATACGCAGTATTTT.

The CDR3 nucleotides read TGCAGTGCTAGAGATCTGGCGGGAGGGTCCATGGAGGATACGCAGTATTTT. Translated, it gives CSARDLAGGSMEDTQYF. The chain couples TRBV20-1 to TRBJ2-3; 9 bases line up with TRBD2. V trimming: 0 bases; J trimming: 6 bases; junction bases outside the gene matches: 13. Germline V gene sequence: CDR1 DFQATT, CDR2 SNEGSKA (reference sequence). The CDR3 has 17 amino acids.

This rearrangement joins TRBV4-1 to TRBJ1-2; 8 bases agree with TRBD1. There are 15 residues in the CDR3. V lost 0 bases, J lost 2 bases, and 2 bases stayed unmatched. Germline-derived CDR1 and CDR2 are MGHRA and YSYEKL. CDR3 bases: TGCGCCAGCAGCCAAGAACGACAGGGGAACTATGGCTACACCTTC. The encoded protein is CASSQERQGNYGYTF.

The chain recombines TRBV18 with TRBJ1-1, with a possible D match to TRBD1 (5 bases). V gave up 4 bases and J gave up 4 bases, with 16 bases separating them. Per the germline V gene, CDR1 is KGHSH and CDR2 is LQKENI. This CDR3 has 15 residues. The CDR3 nucleotides are TGTGCCAGCTCACGGGAGGCGGGGGAGGGCACTGAAGCTTTCTTT. It yields the protein CASSREAGEGTEAFF.

The CDR3 is CASSFVGGRADTQYF. In DNA, the CDR3 is TGTGCCAGCAGTTTCGTTGGCGGGAGAGCAGATACGCAGTATTTT. V gene TRBV28 combines with J gene TRBJ2-3; 7 bases are shared with TRBD2. J gave up 4 bases and V 3 bases, and 7 bases lay outside the gene matches. The CDR3 totals 15 residues. Germline CDR1 reads MDHEN; CDR2 reads SYDVKM.

The gene calls are TRBV18 and TRBJ1-1, with D possibly being TRBD1 (5 bases). This CDR3 contains 15 residues. Germline loops: CDR1 KGHSH, CDR2 LQKENI. V was trimmed by 1 base and J by 3 bases, leaving 12 bases between them. The CDR3 reads CASSPRTGGDTEAFF. CDR3 sequence (DNA): TGTGCCAGCTCACCACGAACCGGGGGAGACACTGAAGCTTTCTTT.

The V gene is TRBV29-1, the J gene TRBJ2-6; 9 nucleotides match TRBD1. The junction had 4 bases not matched to a gene; V was cut back by 7 bases and J by 3 bases. The CDR3 spans 14 residues. From germline, CDR1 is SQVTM and CDR2 ANQGSEA. CDR3 amino acids: CSGQTGGGANVLTF. DNA of the CDR3: TGCAGCGGTCAGACAGGGGGTGGGGCCAACGTCCTGACTTTC.

This clonotype occurred a few times. This chain links TRBV11-2 with TRBJ2-7, with TRBD1 matching over 7 bases. With 1 base clipped from V and 2 bases from J, the junction kept 2 bases outside the gene matches. Per the germline V gene, CDR1 is SGHAT and CDR2 is FQNNGV. This CDR3 comprises 14 residues. CDR3 bases: TGTGCCAGCAGCTTAGCACAGGGGCCCTACGAGCAGTACTTC. Translated, it gives CASSLAQGPYEQYF.

The chain couples TRBV20-1 to TRBJ1-2, with TRBD1 matching over 8 bases. The CDR3 contains 16 residues. Germline V gene data show CDR1 as DFQATT and CDR2 as SNEGSKA (reference sequence). With V trimmed by 0 bases and J by 5 bases, 11 bases remained unmatched. CDR3 residues: CSARDPQRDRPYGYTF. In nucleotides, the CDR3 is TGCAGTGCTAGAGATCCGCAGAGGGACAGGCCGTATGGCTACACCTTC.

The CDR3 is CSARDMRARFYEQYF. The CDR3, as DNA: TGCAGTGCTAGAGATATGAGGGCAAGGTTCTACGAGCAGTACTTC. V is TRBV20-1 and J is TRBJ2-7; D possibly corresponds to TRBD2 (5 bases). CDR1 is DFQATT, CDR2 SNEGSKA, per germline (reference sequence). The CDR3 covers 15 residues. Trimming left V 0 bases short and J 3 bases short, with 15 bases between.

In its sample, this clonotype was seen a few times. The rearrangement joins TRBV6-1 to TRBJ1-1; D unresolved. The CDR3 length is 13 residues. V lost 0 bases to trimming and J lost 10 bases, with 12 bases between them. Germline CDR1 is MNHNS and CDR2 is SASEGT. The CDR3 is CASSEAVLVGAFF. CDR3 bases: TGTGCCAGCAGTGAAGCGGTGCTCGTGGGAGCTTTCTTT.

This chain connects TRBV30 to TRBJ1-1; D may be TRBD1 (5 bases). The CDR3 has 13 residues. V was pared by 1 base and J by 3 bases, with 9 bases between. Per germline, CDR1 GTSNPN and CDR2 SVGIG (reference sequence). CDR3 in amino acids: CAWSGQRDTEAFF. CDR3 nucleotides: TGTGCCTGGAGTGGACAGCGGGACACTGAAGCTTTCTTT. The entire variable domain, with the rest obtained from reference TRBV30 and TRBJ1-1, is as follows: SQTIHQWPATLVQPVGSPLSLECTVEGTSNPNLYWYRQAAGRGLQLLFYSVGIGQISSEVPQNLSASRPQDRQFILSSKKLLLSDSGFYLCAWSGQRDTEAFFGQGTRLTVV.

This chain joins TRBV29-1 and TRBJ2-1; 7 bases fit TRBD1. The J segment lost 6 bases and the V segment lost 4 bases, leaving 3 bases of the junction unmatched. This CDR3 has 12 residues. CDR1 SQVTM and CDR2 ANQGSEA come from the germline V gene. The CDR3 nucleotides are TGCAGCGTTGCCGGGACAGCCAATGAGCAGTTCTTC. Its translation: CSVAGTANEQFF.

The chain employs TRBV7-2 and TRBJ1-2; D gene unclear. V lost 1 base and J lost 1, with 10 bases in between. CDR3 size: 15 residues. The germline gives CDR1 SGHTA, CDR2 FQGNSA. DNA of the CDR3: TGTGCCAGCAGCTTAGAGGGAGCGCATAACTATGGCTACACCTTC. This encodes CASSLEGAHNYGYTF.

The V gene is TRBV30, the J gene TRBJ2-7; D call uncertain. V was trimmed by 4 bases and J by 6 bases, leaving 16 bases between them. CDR3 length equals 13 residues. Germline values: CDR1 GTSNPN, CDR2 SVGIG (reference sequence). CDR3 region: CAWTPGLRGEQYF. CDR3 coding DNA: TGTGCCTGGACTCCGGGTCTACGAGGCGAGCAGTACTTC.

The chain couples TRBV20-1 to TRBJ1-1; D gene uncertain. The CDR3 has 15 amino acids. Germline V CDR1 and CDR2: DFQATT, SNEGSKA (reference sequence). V was clipped by 0 bases and J by 3 bases, with 14 bases between them. The CDR3 is CSARDPQVGYTEAFF. Here the CDR3 DNA reads TGCAGTGCTAGAGATCCGCAGGTGGGGTACACTGAAGCTTTCTTT.